Below are 14 T cell receptor beta chains sequenced from a single sample in a study of cytomegalovirus exposure and HLA in healthy donors. The method was immunoSEQ multiplex PCR; TCRdb's version includes in-frame clones alone and lacks a portion of them. The data contain approximately 160,000 clones, approximately 96% of them seen just once; the ten biggest clones take up around 0.9%. The sample comprised PBMCs. These receptors all stem from a woman aged 18 to 35 in good health and CMV-seronegative.

Regarding this clone: Sequence at one end of the junction differs from germline and may be a read error. This sequence joins TRBV9 and TRBJ2-1, with 13 bases fitting TRBD2. CDR3 size: 19 residues. Germline CDR1 and CDR2: SGDLS and YYNGEE. The CDR3 bases are TGTGCCAGCAGCGGGAGCCTTCGGACTAGCGGGGGATCCTACAGTGAGCAGTTCTTC. This encodes CASSGSLRTSGGSYSEQFF.

V usage is TRBV2 and J usage is TRBJ1-1, with 7 bases lining up with TRBD1. CDR3 length: 15 residues. Germline loops: CDR1 SNHLY, CDR2 FYNNEI. After removal of 3 bases from V and 7 bases from J, the junction contained 11 bases not matched to a gene. CDR3 sequence reads: CASSDPGQRPSEAFF. The CDR3 coding sequence is TGTGCCAGCAGTGACCCGGGACAGCGGCCAAGTGAAGCTTTCTTT. Looking up the rest from reference TRBV2 and TRBJ1-1 gives the full variable domain: EPEVTQTPSHQVTQMGQEVILRCVPISNHLYFYWYRQILGQKVEFLVSFYNNEISEKSEIFDDQFSVERPDGSNFTLKIRSTKLEDSAMYFCASSDPGQRPSEAFFGQGTRLTVV.

This clone was seen a single time. The rearrangement joins TRBV29-1 to TRBJ1-2; tentatively, D is TRBD1 (6 bases). Germline V gene sequence: CDR1 SQVTM, CDR2 ANQGSEA. Trimming stripped 7 bases from V and 8 bases from J, with 17 bases between. CDR3 length equals 12 residues. The CDR3 reads CSGQTGTRGYTF. CDR3 sequence (DNA): TGCAGCGGTCAAACCGGGACACGCGGCTACACCTTC. Combining the CDR3 with reference TRBV29-1 and TRBJ1-2 gives the whole variable domain SAVISQKPSRDICQRGTSLTIQCQVDSQVTMMFWYRQQPGQSLTLIATANQGSEATYESGFVIDKFPISRPNLTFSTLTVSNMSPEDSSIYLCSGQTGTRGYTFGSGTRLTVV.

The V call is TRBV5-1, the J call TRBJ2-5, with 10 bases lining up with TRBD2. There are 14 residues in the CDR3. CDR1 SGHRS and CDR2 YFSETQ come from the germline V gene. The trim removed 1 base at V and 6 bases at J, leaving 3 bases unmatched. The CDR3 sequence is CASSLSGGEKTQYF. The DNA of the CDR3 is TGCGCCAGCAGCTTGAGCGGGGGGGAAAAGACCCAGTACTTC.

This chain joins TRBV5-1 and TRBJ1-1, with a weak D call TRBD1 (5 bases). The CDR3 has 12 amino acids. Looked up from germline, CDR1 is SGHRS and CDR2 is YFSETQ. Trimming left V 2 bases short and J 7 bases short, with 9 bases between. CDR3 sequence: CASSFERGEAFF. Here the CDR3 DNA reads TGCGCCAGCAGCTTTGAAAGGGGTGAAGCTTTCTTT.

The rearrangement uses TRBV2 and TRBJ2-1; tentative D call: TRBD2 (6 bases). The CDR3 consists of 15 residues. Germline values: CDR1 SNHLY, CDR2 FYNNEI. Trimming took off 10 bases at V and 6 bases at J, with 22 bases between the two ends. This chain's CDR3 is CATRRAQGPSNEQFF. The CDR3 region has the DNA TGTGCCACTCGGAGGGCCCAAGGGCCGAGCAATGAGCAGTTCTTC.

Points on this clone: The same CDR3 also results from other DNA sequences found in this sample. The V call is TRBV7-3, the J call TRBJ2-1, with 7 bases identical to TRBD2. Per the germline V gene, CDR1 is SGHTA and CDR2 is FQGTGA. V gave up 5 bases and J gave up 5 bases; unmatched junction bases: 6. CDR3 length: 14 amino acids. The CDR3 region has the DNA TGTGCCAGCAGCCTAGGTGGGGGGGACAATGAGCAGTTCTTC. It specifies CASSLGGGDNEQFF.

The chain links TRBV9 to TRBJ2-3; 7 positions match TRBD2. Germline V gene lookup returns CDR1 SGDLS and CDR2 YYNGEE. The length of the CDR3 is 15 residues. With V trimmed by 9 bases and J by 2 bases, 12 bases remained unmatched. In DNA, the CDR3 is TGTGCCACCTCTAGATCTAGCGGATTCACAGATACGCAGTATTTT. This sequence encodes CATSRSSGFTDTQYF.

The chain uses TRBV29-1 and TRBJ2-1; possibly TRBD2 for D (6 bases). The CDR3 totals 16 residues. Trimming removed 3 bases at V and 0 bases at J, with 15 bases between. The germline V gene encodes CDR1 SQVTM and CDR2 ANQGSEA. CDR3: CSVEDGGASSYNEQFF. CDR3 in DNA: TGCAGCGTTGAGGATGGCGGGGCGAGCTCCTACAATGAGCAGTTCTTC.

This chain links TRBV7-8 with TRBJ1-1, with 7 bases lining up with TRBD1. V trimming: 1 base; J trimming: 1 base; junction bases outside the gene matches: 3. The germline V gene encodes CDR1 SGHVS and CDR2 FQNEAQ. The CDR3 sequence is 15 residues long. CDR3 in DNA: TGTGCCAGCAGCTTAGAAGGGGGCGAGAACACTGAAGCTTTCTTT. Translation: CASSLEGGENTEAFF.

The chain joins TRBV27 to TRBJ1-2; D is perhaps TRBD1 (5 bases). Germline CDR1 and CDR2: MNHEY and SMNVEV (reference sequence). V was pared by 6 bases and J by 0 bases, with 17 bases between. CDR3 size: 16 residues. The CDR3: CASRSLGQGSNYGYTF. DNA of the CDR3: TGTGCCAGCAGATCTTTGGGGCAGGGCTCTAACTATGGCTACACCTTC.

The CDR3 is CASSYGTGGYEQYF. The DNA for the CDR3 is TGTGCCAGCAGTTACGGGACAGGGGGCTACGAGCAGTACTTC. The chain is built from TRBV6-6 and TRBJ2-7; 11 nucleotides align to TRBD1. CDR3 size: 14 residues. Trimming took 2 bases from V and 3 from J; bases not matched to a gene: 0. Germline V gene sequence: CDR1 MNHNY, CDR2 SVGAGI (reference sequence).

This clone occurred once. This chain links TRBV9 with TRBJ1-5; D might be TRBD1 (5 bases). Germline V gene data show CDR1 as SGDLS and CDR2 as YYNGEE. The CDR3 covers 15 residues. Trimming removed 2 bases from V and 4 bases from J, with 13 bases in between. The CDR3 region has the DNA TGTGCCAGCAGCGTGGGCGGGGGTTTAAATCAGCCCCAGCATTTT. Translated, it gives CASSVGGGLNQPQHF. Looking up the rest from reference TRBV9 and TRBJ1-5 gives the full variable domain: DSGVTQTPKHLITATGQRVTLRCSPRSGDLSVYWYQQSLDQGLQFLIQYYNGEERAKGNILERFSAQQFPDLHSELNLSSLELGDSALYFCASSVGGGLNQPQHFGDGTRLSIL.

The chain couples TRBV13 to TRBJ2-3; TRBD2 is a possible D gene (6 bases). From germline, CDR1 is PRHDT and CDR2 FYEKMQ (reference sequence). Trimming took 1 base from V and 2 from J, leaving 22 bases between them. There are 19 residues in the CDR3. The CDR3 DNA follows: TGTGCCAGCAGCTTAGCGGGGGAATCCATTTCATCATTCACAGATACGCAGTATTTT. Its protein product is CASSLAGESISSFTDTQYF. Looking up the rest from reference TRBV13 and TRBJ2-3 gives the full variable domain: AAGVIQSPRHLIKEKRETATLKCYPIPRHDTVYWYQQGPGQDPQFLISFYEKMQSDKGSIPDRFSAQQFSDYHSELNMSSLELGDSALYFCASSLAGESISSFTDTQYFGPGTRLTVL.